This paragraph reports one T cell receptor beta chain. The authors ran a second PCR of about 7 to 11 cycles using a sample-barcoded 5' primer and a J-beta primer mix. TCRdb analysed the 5' RACE reads with MiXCR anew, one entry per CDR3 protein. The sample lists over 1,200,000 distinct CDR3 sequences, 59% occurring once. Germline loops: CDR1 MGHRA, CDR2 YSYEKL. V was pared by 4 bases and J by 7 bases, with 8 bases of the junction left unmatched. The CDR3 has 16 residues. This sample is drawn from a study of blood T cells in healthy people across ages. The sequenced sample consisted of blood. This clonotype was sampled from a man younger than 30 in good health. The chain has TRBV4-1 and TRBJ1-6; the match to TRBD1 covers 9 bases. The CDR3 coding sequence is TGCGCCAGCAGCCCCCCTACCGGGACAGGGAATTCACCCCTCCACTTT. Its translation is CASSPPTGTGNSPLHF.